One sample yielded the 10 T cell receptor beta chains listed below, sequenced in a study of early T cells in non-severe SARS-CoV-2 infection. TCRdb re-called the 5' RACE reads with MiXCR, one entry per CDR3 protein. Of some 80,000 distinct CDR3 sequences listed, more than 4% are singletons. Sequenced material: whole blood, taken at baseline. The receptors come from an adult who was a healthcare worker with PCR-confirmed SARS-CoV-2 infection or an uninfected control (not recorded which).

The J gene is TRBJ2-7, the V gene TRBV18, with D perhaps TRBD1 (5 bases). This CDR3 contains 15 residues. The germline V gene encodes CDR1 KGHSH and CDR2 LQKENI. V dropped 3 bases and J dropped 2 bases, with 14 bases sitting between them. The CDR3 spells CASSPTGPRPYEQYF. The CDR3 bases are TGTGCCAGCTCACCCACAGGCCCCAGGCCCTACGAGCAGTACTTC.

This clonotype was detected ten times or more. The rearrangement joins TRBV25-1 to TRBJ2-1; TRBD1 is a possible D gene (5 bases). The CDR3 runs to 13 residues. Trimming left V 4 bases short and J 14 bases short, with 18 bases between. Germline CDR1 and CDR2: MGHDK and SYGVNS. The CDR3 protein is CASSAQGGLREFF. CDR3 sequence (DNA): TGTGCCAGCAGTGCTCAGGGTGGGCTACGAGAGTTCTTC.

This clonotype was found many times. The chain joins TRBV18 to TRBJ2-1; weak D call: TRBD2 (6 bases). V was shortened by 3 bases and J by 7 bases, with 13 bases between the two germline ends. Germline values: CDR1 KGHSH, CDR2 LQKENI. This CDR3 region has 14 residues. CDR3 loop: CASSPSGSGNEQFF. For the CDR3, the DNA is TGTGCCAGCTCACCTTCCGGGAGTGGGAATGAGCAGTTCTTC.

The rearrangement links TRBV12-3 or TRBV12-4 to TRBJ1-2; no firm D call. V was pared by 6 bases and J by 6 bases, with 8 bases between. The CDR3 is 11 residues long. CDR3 sequence: CASRALHGYTF. CDR3 in DNA: TGTGCCAGCAGAGCCCTACATGGCTACACCTTC.

This chain links TRBV20-1 with TRBJ1-1; D might be TRBD1 (5 bases). Trimming stripped 4 bases from V and 6 bases from J, with 12 bases between. Germline CDR1 is DFQATT and CDR2 is SNEGSKA (reference sequence). The CDR3 covers 12 residues. CDR3 in DNA: TGCAGTGCTATCAGGAGGGACCCTGAAGCTTTCTTT. Protein product: CSAIRRDPEAFF.

This clonotype was counted at least ten times. The chain joins TRBV29-1 to TRBJ1-1, with D perhaps matching TRBD1 (5 bases). The CDR3 is 13 amino acids. The ends were cut back, 1 base at V and 0 bases at J, with 6 bases in the middle. Per germline, CDR1 SQVTM and CDR2 ANQGSEA. CDR3 protein: CSVEGQMNTEAFF. DNA for the CDR3: TGCAGCGTTGAAGGACAGATGAACACTGAAGCTTTCTTT.

Many counts were recorded for this clonotype. This chain connects TRBV5-4 to TRBJ2-2, with 10 bases that match TRBD1. The CDR3 contains 16 residues. CDR1 SGHNT and CDR2 YYREEE come from the germline V gene (reference sequence). The V segment lost 2 bases and the J segment 4 bases; nucleotides outside the gene matches: 5. The CDR3 DNA follows: TGTGCCAGCAGCTTAACCGGGACAGGGGTCACCGGGGAGCTGTTTTTT. It specifies CASSLTGTGVTGELFF. The full variable domain, with the rest looked up from reference TRBV5-4 and TRBJ2-2, is ETGVTQSPTHLIKTRGQQVTLRCSSQSGHNTVSWYQQALGQGPQFIFQYYREEENGRGNFPPRFSGLQFPNYSSELNVNALELDDSALYLCASSLTGTGVTGELFFGEGSRLTVL.

In this sample, this clonotype turned up many times. The V and J genes are TRBV28 and TRBJ2-7; D not resolved. CDR1 is MDHEN and CDR2 is SYDVKM in the germline V gene. This CDR3 is built from 12 residues. V was clipped by 3 bases and J by 2 bases, with 5 bases between them. CDR3 bases: TGTGCCAGCAGTTTGGGCGCCTACGAGCAGTACTTC. Its protein is CASSLGAYEQYF.

This clonotype was detected only a few times. The V and J genes are TRBV6-6 and TRBJ2-1; 10 bases agree with TRBD2. There are 18 residues in the CDR3. The V gene's germline CDR1 is MNHNY and CDR2 SVGAGI (reference sequence). Trimming cost V 2 bases and J 8 bases; bases outside gene matches: 15. Here the CDR3 DNA reads TGTGCCAGCAGTTACACTCTTTCGTTAGCGGGAGGTAGGGATGAGCAGTTCTTC. Translated, it gives CASSYTLSLAGGRDEQFF.

V gene TRBV28 combines with J gene TRBJ2-3; 9 bases line up with TRBD2. The germline V gene encodes CDR1 MDHEN and CDR2 SYDVKM. CDR3 length: 16 residues. V lost 8 bases to trimming and J lost 3 bases; unmatched junction nucleotides: 12. The CDR3 region has the DNA TGTGCCAGCGGAACCCCAGCTAGCGGGATGACAGATACGCAGTATTTT. Translation: CASGTPASGMTDTQYF.